A single sample gave rise to the 10 T cell receptor beta chains below, sequenced in a study of T cells in Graves' hyperthyroidism and ophthalmopathy. The CDR3 regions of TCR beta were amplified from RNA transcripts. Researchers ran a first-round RT-PCR on the TCR CDR3 using the HTBI primer set. TCRdb independently ran MiXCR on the multiplex PCR reads; one entry per CDR3 protein. The sample lists some 140,000 distinct CDR3 sequences; 22% were seen once. The sample consisted of blood. The source is a woman aged 45 to 65 with Graves' hyperthyroidism that later progressed to Graves' ophthalmopathy.

This chain connects TRBV20-1 to TRBJ2-1, with a weak D call TRBD1 (7 bases). CDR3 size: 17 residues. Trimming stripped 6 bases from V and 8 bases from J, with 29 bases between. Germline V gives CDR1 DFQATT, CDR2 SNEGSKA (reference sequence). Written as DNA, the CDR3 is TGCAGTGCGCAGGGGGGCAAGCGGGCAGGGCTCTGGTATGAGCAGTTCTTC. Translation: CSAQGGKRAGLWYEQFF.

This clonotype was detected many times. The J gene is TRBJ2-5, the V gene TRBV6-5, with D uncertain. The V end lost 0 bases, the J end lost 5 bases, and 13 bases lay between the germline ends. The CDR3 runs 15 residues. Germline CDR1 reads MNHEY; CDR2 reads SVGAGI. The CDR3 DNA sequence: TGTGCCAGCAGTTACTCGAGCTTGGTTAGGGAGACCCAGTACTTC. Protein product: CASSYSSLVRETQYF.

This clonotype appeared a few times. CDR3 in DNA: TGTGCCTGGATCCCTCTCCTAGCGGGGGCTGACAATGAGCAGTTCTTC. This codes for CAWIPLLAGADNEQFF. This chain connects TRBV30 to TRBJ2-1; 10 nucleotides agree with TRBD2. CDR1 is GTSNPN and CDR2 is SVGIG in the germline V gene (reference sequence). V was clipped by 4 bases and J by 5 bases; unmatched bases: 11. The CDR3 has 16 residues.

This chain joins TRBV2 and TRBJ2-2; a weak D match, TRBD2 (6 bases). V was shortened by 4 bases and J by 1 base, with 10 bases between the two germline ends. Germline-derived CDR1 and CDR2 are SNHLY and FYNNEI. This CDR3 comprises 15 residues. The CDR3 nucleotides are TGTGCCAGCAGTGTTGGTAGCGGGAACACCGGGGAGCTGTTTTTT. Protein: CASSVGSGNTGELFF.

This clonotype was picked up one time. V is TRBV9 and J is TRBJ2-5; possible D gene TRBD1, 6 bases. This CDR3 region has 15 residues. Germline values: CDR1 SGDLS, CDR2 YYNGEE. Trimming left V 0 bases short and J 2 bases short, with 11 bases between. The CDR3 protein is CASSVGVDRQETQYF. The CDR3 DNA reads TGTGCCAGCAGCGTAGGTGTGGACAGACAAGAGACCCAGTACTTC.

The sample holds many counts of this clonotype. The genes are TRBV13 and TRBJ1-1; TRBD1 might be the D (5 bases). This CDR3 is 11 amino acids long. V lost 5 bases and J lost 8, with 9 bases in between. From germline, CDR1 is PRHDT and CDR2 FYEKMQ (reference sequence). The CDR3 nucleotides are TGTGCCAGCAGCCGAGACAGAGAAGCTTTCTTT. This gives the protein CASSRDREAFF.

This clonotype was counted many times. The V gene is TRBV3-1, the J gene TRBJ2-7, with D hard to call. Germline assignment: CDR1 LGHDT and CDR2 YNNKEL (reference sequence). The CDR3 sequence is 11 residues long. V was clipped by 4 bases and J by 5 bases, with 6 bases between them. CDR3 residues: CASSLTDEQYF. DNA for the CDR3: TGTGCCAGCAGCCTTACAGACGAGCAGTACTTC.

This clonotype was counted ten times or more. The chain's CDR3 is CASSSFSGSSPGELFF. The CDR3 nucleotides read TGCGCCAGCAGCTCATTCAGCGGGAGTTCCCCCGGGGAGCTGTTTTTT. The chain has TRBV5-1 and TRBJ2-2, with 8 bases lining up with TRBD2. Germline loops: CDR1 SGHRS, CDR2 YFSETQ. The CDR3 is 16 amino acids. The trim removed 3 bases at V and 6 bases at J, leaving 10 bases unmatched.

This clonotype was detected many times. This chain joins TRBV7-9 and TRBJ2-1; either TRBD1 or TRBD2 may fit D (5 bases each). Germline V gives CDR1 SEHNR, CDR2 FQNEAQ (reference sequence). The CDR3 loop spans 13 amino acids. The V end was cut by 8 bases, the J end by 8 bases, with 16 bases between. This CDR3 is CASLLGEAHEQFF. Here the CDR3 DNA reads TGTGCCAGCCTCCTGGGGGAAGCCCATGAGCAGTTCTTC.

This clonotype was counted ten times or more. The chain is built from TRBV28 and TRBJ2-4; 9 bases are a match to TRBD1. The ends lost 6 bases at V and 1 base at J; junction bases unmatched: 7. The CDR3 sequence is 16 residues long. Germline lookup yields CDR1 MDHEN and CDR2 SYDVKM. CDR3 sequence: CASSSQGARAKNIQYF. In DNA, the CDR3 is TGTGCCAGCAGCTCACAGGGGGCGCGCGCCAAAAACATTCAGTACTTC.